This is a list of T cell receptor beta chains from one sample in a study of cytomegalovirus exposure and HLA in healthy donors. The data were produced by immunoSEQ multiplex PCR, yet TCRdb's version contains in-frame clones alone and is incomplete. The profile shows approximately 160,000 clones, around 82% of them singletons. The sample was PBMCs. The receptors originated from a male donor in good health and CMV-seronegative. Each CDR3 is given with its conserved first and last residue. D genes are given only for firm matches. The size field is filled for only some rows; it gives once, few, many or a size class.

>few|TRBV6-5|TRBJ2-1|-
TGTGCCAGCAGTTACTCTACCAGATACAATGAGCAGTTCTTC
CASSYSTRYNEQFF
>-|TRBV9|TRBJ2-4|TRBD1
TGTGCCAGCAGCGTTTTAGACAGGGGCGAAAACATTCAGTACTTC
CASSVLDRGENIQYF
>-|TRBV7-7|TRBJ1-1|-
TGTGCCAGCAGCTCCGGGGTGAACACTGAAGCTTTCTTT
CASSSGVNTEAFF
>-|TRBV29-1|TRBJ1-1|-
TGCAGCGTAGGACTTAGTCCTGGCACAGCTTTCTTT
CSVGLSPGTAFF
>-|TRBV6-5|TRBJ2-6|-
TGTGCCAGAGCATCTGGGGCCAACGTCCTGACTTTC
CARASGANVLTF
>-|TRBV7-9|TRBJ2-6|TRBD1
TGTGCCAGCAGCTTACTCGGACAGGCCTCTGGGGCCAACGTCCTGACTTTC
CASSLLGQASGANVLTF
>once|TRBV10-1|TRBJ2-3|TRBD2
TGCGCCAGCAGCCGAGGGACTAGCGCGAGCACAGATACGCAGTATTTT
CASSRGTSASTDTQYF
>once|TRBV27|TRBJ2-7|-
TGTGCCAGCAGTTTATCGGGGCAGGGCAGGGGCTACGAGCAGTACTTC
CASSLSGQGRGYEQYF
>once|TRBV7-9|TRBJ1-2|-
TGTGCCAGCAGCCCCGAGGGAGGTCAAAGTGACTACACCTTC
CASSPEGGQSDYTF
>-|TRBV7-6|TRBJ2-7|TRBD2
TGTGCCAGAACGGGACTAGCGGGAAGTTTGGGAACCTACGAGCAGTACTTC
CARTGLAGSLGTYEQYF
>-|TRBV29-1|TRBJ1-5|TRBD1
TGCAGCCCAAAATGGGGGGACAGGGTTGACAATCAGCCCCAGCATTTT
CSPKWGDRVDNQPQHF
>-|TRBV7-9|TRBJ2-7|-
TGTGCCAGCGAAGGGGGCTCCTACGAGCAGTACTTC
CASEGGSYEQYF
>-|TRBV18|TRBJ2-5|-
TGTGCCAGCTCCCAACTCGGGCAAGAGACCCAGTACTTC
CASSQLGQETQYF
>-|TRBV29-1|TRBJ2-7|TRBD1
TGCAGCGTAGCCGGGACAGTCCAGGGCGAGCAGTACTTC
CSVAGTVQGEQYF
>-|TRBV7-9|TRBJ2-7|-
TGTGCCAGCAGCCCTAGTAGCGAGCAGTACTTC
CASSPSSEQYF
>-|TRBV2|TRBJ2-7|TRBD2
TGTGCCAGCAGTGATCCCGCGACTAGCGGGTCCTCCTACGAGCAGTACTTC
CASSDPATSGSSYEQYF
>-|TRBV5-1|TRBJ1-2|-
TGCGCCAGCAGCGCGGGGCATGGGTTTTCAGAAGGAACGGAAGGCTACACCTTC
CASSAGHGFSEGTEGYTF
>-|TRBV7-9|TRBJ2-7|TRBD2
TGTTCCAGCAGATCCGGCGGGGGGGGCAGTCGGGAGCAGTACTTC
CSSRSGGGGSREQYF
>-|TRBV7-9|TRBJ2-5|-
TGTGCCAGCAGCACCCGAGGAGGAGAGACCCAGTACTTC
CASSTRGGETQYF
>-|TRBV5-5|TRBJ2-5|TRBD2
TGTGCCAGCAGCTTGAGCGGGGGGGCCCTTGAGACCCAGTACTTC
CASSLSGGALETQYF
>-|TRBV28|TRBJ1-4|-
TGTGCCAGCCGACCCGGGGGGGGCGAAAAACTGTTTTTT
CASRPGGGEKLFF
>-|TRBV19|TRBJ1-5|-
TGTGCCAGTAGCCCGGGACAAACCTATAGCAATCAGCCCCAGCATTTT
CASSPGQTYSNQPQHF
>-|TRBV27|TRBJ1-2|TRBD1
TGTGCCAGCAGTGGGAACCTACAGGGGGGAGGCTACACCTTC
CASSGNLQGGGYTF
>-|TRBV2|TRBJ2-5|-
TGTGCCAGTCGACAACTAGCCCCGGGTGAGACCCAGTACTTC
CASRQLAPGETQYF
>-|TRBV14|TRBJ1-4|-
TGTGCCAGCAGCCAAAGTCCTAGGGGTGCTAATGAAAAACTGTTTTTT
CASSQSPRGANEKLFF
>-|TRBV14|TRBJ2-7|-
TGTGCCAGCAGCCAAGGTGGGGGGGGCATGTACGAGCAGTACTTC
CASSQGGGGMYEQYF
>-|TRBV6-1|TRBJ1-5|-
TGTGACGTAGTCCGGGGTCAGCAAGATCAGCCCCAGCATTTT
CDVVRGQQDQPQHF
>-|TRBV6-5|TRBJ1-2|TRBD1
TGTGCCAGCAGCCAAACCTGGACAGGGGGCTCTGGCTACACCTTC
CASSQTWTGGSGYTF
>few|TRBV10-3|TRBJ1-6|-
TGTGCCATCAGTGAGCCCGACAGTAATTCACCCCTCCACTTT
CAISEPDSNSPLHF
>few|TRBV18|TRBJ2-5|TRBD1
TGTGCCAGCTCACCAAAGAGACAGGGGCCTTTGCAAGAGACCCAGTACTTC
CASSPKRQGPLQETQYF